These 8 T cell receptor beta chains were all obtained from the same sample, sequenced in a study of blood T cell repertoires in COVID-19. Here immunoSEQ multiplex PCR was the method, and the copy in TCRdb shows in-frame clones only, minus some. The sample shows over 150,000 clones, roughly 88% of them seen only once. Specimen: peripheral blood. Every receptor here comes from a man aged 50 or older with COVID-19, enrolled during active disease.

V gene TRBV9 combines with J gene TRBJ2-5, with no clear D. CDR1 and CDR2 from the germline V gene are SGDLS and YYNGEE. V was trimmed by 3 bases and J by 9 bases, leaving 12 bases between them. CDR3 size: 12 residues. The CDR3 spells CASSAYGEAQYF. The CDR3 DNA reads TGTGCCAGCAGCGCCTACGGTGAGGCCCAGTACTTC.

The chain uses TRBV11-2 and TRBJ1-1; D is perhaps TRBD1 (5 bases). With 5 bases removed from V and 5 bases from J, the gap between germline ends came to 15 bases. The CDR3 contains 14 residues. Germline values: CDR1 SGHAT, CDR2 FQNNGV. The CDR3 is CASSIEEGMTEAFF. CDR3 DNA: TGTGCCAGCAGCATTGAGGAGGGGATGACTGAAGCTTTCTTT.

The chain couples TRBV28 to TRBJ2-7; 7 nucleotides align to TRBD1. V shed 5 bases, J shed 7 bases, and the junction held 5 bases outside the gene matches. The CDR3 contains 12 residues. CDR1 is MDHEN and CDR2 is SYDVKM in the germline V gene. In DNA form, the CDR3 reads TGTGCCAGCAGTCACAGGGGTAGGGAGCAGTACTTC. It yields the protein CASSHRGREQYF.

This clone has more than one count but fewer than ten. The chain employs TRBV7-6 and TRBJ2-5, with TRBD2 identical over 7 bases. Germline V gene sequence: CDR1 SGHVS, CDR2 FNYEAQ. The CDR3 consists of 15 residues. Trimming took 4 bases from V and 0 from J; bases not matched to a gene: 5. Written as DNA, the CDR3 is TGTGCCAGCAGCTCTACGGGGGGTAACCAAGAGACCCAGTACTTC. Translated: CASSSTGGNQETQYF. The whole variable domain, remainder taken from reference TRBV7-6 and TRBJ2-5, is GAGVSQSPRYKVTKRGQDVALRCDPISGHVSLYWYRQALGQGPEFLTYFNYEAQQDKSGLPNDRFSAERPEGSISTLTIQRTEQRDSAMYRCASSSTGGNQETQYFGPGTRLLVL.

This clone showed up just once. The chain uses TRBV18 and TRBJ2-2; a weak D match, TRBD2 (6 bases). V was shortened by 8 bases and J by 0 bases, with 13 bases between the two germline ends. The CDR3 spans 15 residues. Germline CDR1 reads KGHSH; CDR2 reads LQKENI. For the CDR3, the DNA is TGTGCCAGCCACCTCGGGGGAACGAACACCGGGGAGCTGTTTTTT. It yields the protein CASHLGGTNTGELFF.

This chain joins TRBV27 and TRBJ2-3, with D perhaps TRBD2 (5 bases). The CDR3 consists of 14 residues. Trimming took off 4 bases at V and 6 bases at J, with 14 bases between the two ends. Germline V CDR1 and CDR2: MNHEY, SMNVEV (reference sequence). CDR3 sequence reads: CASSYGLPGDTQYF. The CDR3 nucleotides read TGTGCCAGCAGTTACGGGCTACCGGGGGATACGCAGTATTTT.

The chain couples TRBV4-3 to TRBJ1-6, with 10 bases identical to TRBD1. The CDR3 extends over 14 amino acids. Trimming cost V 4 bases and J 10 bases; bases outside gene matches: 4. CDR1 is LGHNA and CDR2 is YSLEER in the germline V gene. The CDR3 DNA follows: TGCGCCAGCAGCCCGGGACAGGGGTTATCACCCCTCCACTTT. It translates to CASSPGQGLSPLHF.

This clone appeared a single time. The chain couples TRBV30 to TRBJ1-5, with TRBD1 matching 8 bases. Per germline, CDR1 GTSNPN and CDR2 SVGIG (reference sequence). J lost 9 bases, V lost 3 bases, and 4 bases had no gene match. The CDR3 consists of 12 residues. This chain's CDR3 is CAWSVTGGPQHF. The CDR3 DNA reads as TGTGCCTGGAGCGTTACAGGGGGGCCCCAGCATTTT.